The 30 T cell receptor beta chains given below trace back to one sample, sequenced in a study of graft-versus-host responses after intestinal transplantation. Data came from immunoSEQ multiplex PCR; TCRdb stores just in-frame clones and leaves some out. The sample lists approximately 100,000 clones, approximately 87% occurring once. Their recognized antigens are unknown. Here the sequenced sample was unstimulated CD4+ T cells sorted from spleen or lymph node cells, taken before intestinal transplant. All receptors derive from a human donor who received an intestinal transplant.

The chain carries TRBV5-1 and TRBJ2-7; TRBD2 is a possible D gene (5 bases). Trimming removed 4 bases from V and 2 bases from J, with 19 bases in between. Germline V CDR1 and CDR2: SGHRS, YFSETQ. The length of the CDR3 is 16 residues. The CDR3, as DNA: TGCGCCAGCAGCCCCCTAGGGATAGCGCCGACCTACGAGCAGTACTTC. Translated: CASSPLGIAPTYEQYF. The variable domain in full, with the rest retrieved from reference TRBV5-1 and TRBJ2-7, is KAGVTQTPRYLIKTRGQQVTLSCSPISGHRSVSWYQQTPGQGLQFLFEYFSETQRNKGNFPGRFSGRQFSNSRSEMNVSTLELGDSALYLCASSPLGIAPTYEQYFGPGTRLTVT.

The chain has TRBV18 and TRBJ2-7; TRBD1 agrees at 10 bases. Germline assignment: CDR1 KGHSH and CDR2 LQKENI. CDR3 length: 15 residues. Losses at the gene ends were 3 bases for V and 9 bases for J; bases not matched to a gene: 11. CDR3 amino acids: CASSPQAETGGVQYF. CDR3 in DNA: TGTGCCAGCTCACCCCAGGCCGAGACAGGGGGCGTGCAGTACTTC.

This chain joins TRBV11-2 and TRBJ2-7; 9 bases agree with TRBD2. CDR3 length: 15 amino acids. With 1 base clipped from V and 4 bases from J, the junction kept 5 bases outside the gene matches. Germline V gene data show CDR1 as SGHAT and CDR2 as FQNNGV. Here the CDR3 reads CASSLASSGAYEQYF. CDR3 sequence (DNA): TGTGCCAGCAGCTTAGCGTCTAGCGGGGCGTACGAGCAGTACTTC.

V and J are TRBV5-4 and TRBJ1-1; D may be TRBD1 (5 bases). This CDR3 comprises 16 residues. Germline loops: CDR1 SGHNT, CDR2 YYREEE (reference sequence). The germline V and J ends were trimmed by 2 bases and 6 bases, with 20 bases remaining between them. The DNA for the CDR3 is TGTGCCAGCAGCTTTGGGTTCGGCGGGGGGACGGCTGAAGCTTTCTTT. This translates into CASSFGFGGGTAEAFF.

The CDR3 region is CASSSVDRSDQPQHF. In DNA form, the CDR3 reads TGTGCCAGCAGTTCGGTGGACAGGTCGGATCAGCCCCAGCATTTT. The V call is TRBV27, the J call TRBJ1-5; 7 bases are a match to TRBD1. CDR3 size: 15 residues. Trimming cost V 4 bases and J 5 bases; bases outside gene matches: 8. Germline V gene sequence: CDR1 MNHEY, CDR2 SMNVEV (reference sequence).

The V call is TRBV4-2, the J call TRBJ2-3; 8 nucleotides agree with TRBD2. From germline, CDR1 is LGHNA and CDR2 YNFKEQ. This CDR3 region has 15 residues. V was clipped by 4 bases and J by 0 bases; unmatched bases: 3. CDR3 sequence reads: CASSRRGASTDTQYF. Written as DNA, the CDR3 is TGTGCCAGCAGCCGGCGGGGGGCTAGCACAGATACGCAGTATTTT.

The chain carries TRBV7-2 and TRBJ2-5; D is ambiguous. CDR1 is SGHTA and CDR2 is FQGNSA in the germline V gene. V was pared by 2 bases and J by 1 base, with 5 bases between. The CDR3 loop spans 13 amino acids. In DNA, the CDR3 is TGTGCCAGCAGCTTAATGGCCCAAGAGACCCAGTACTTC. Translating gives CASSLMAQETQYF. Full variable domain (remainder filled in from reference TRBV7-2 and TRBJ2-5): GAGVSQSPSNKVTEKGKDVELRCDPISGHTALYWYRQSLGQGLEFLIYFQGNSAPDKSGLPSDRFSAERTGGSVSTLTIQRTQQEDSAVYLCASSLMAQETQYFGPGTRLLVL.

The chain joins TRBV2 to TRBJ2-1; 9 nucleotides align to TRBD2. The CDR3 extends over 14 amino acids. Germline-derived CDR1 and CDR2 are SNHLY and FYNNEI. J gave up 4 bases and V 4 bases, and 2 bases lay outside the gene matches. The CDR3 protein is CASSGLAGYNEQFF. CDR3 in DNA: TGTGCCAGCAGTGGGCTAGCGGGGTACAATGAGCAGTTCTTC.

This clone was picked up one time. This chain joins TRBV7-9 and TRBJ1-1; TRBD1 might be the D (5 bases). With 5 bases removed from V and 4 bases from J, the gap between germline ends came to 8 bases. CDR1 and CDR2 from the germline V gene are SEHNR and FQNEAQ (reference sequence). CDR3 size: 12 residues. The CDR3 coding sequence is TGTGCCAGCAGCCGGGGGATCACTGAAGCTTTCTTT. Protein product: CASSRGITEAFF.

This clone was observed a single time. The chain joins TRBV5-4 to TRBJ2-1; perhaps TRBD1 as D (5 bases). V was cut by 0 bases and J by 5 bases, with 12 bases left in between. Germline V lookup: CDR1 SGHNT, CDR2 YYREEE (reference sequence). The CDR3 contains 15 residues. Here the CDR3 DNA reads TGTGCCAGCAGCTTGGTTCGGCTAGGGGACAATGAGCAGTTCTTC. Amino acid sequence: CASSLVRLGDNEQFF. The full variable domain, in which reference TRBV5-4 and TRBJ2-1 provide the parts outside the CDR3, is ETGVTQSPTHLIKTRGQQVTLRCSSQSGHNTVSWYQQALGQGPQFIFQYYREEENGRGNFPPRFSGLQFPNYSSELNVNALELDDSALYLCASSLVRLGDNEQFFGPGTRLTVL.

The CDR3 loop reads CASSEVRGLGEAFF. The CDR3 nucleotides read TGTGCCAGCAGTGAAGTCAGGGGGCTAGGTGAAGCTTTCTTT. J is TRBJ1-1 and V is TRBV2, with 8 positions matching TRBD1. V trimming: 1 base; J trimming: 7 bases; junction bases outside the gene matches: 5. The germline gives CDR1 SNHLY, CDR2 FYNNEI. The CDR3 runs to 14 residues.

The V and J genes are TRBV6-5 and TRBJ1-4; tentatively, D is TRBD1 (5 bases). Germline V gene sequence: CDR1 MNHEY, CDR2 SVGAGI. V shed 7 bases and J shed 7 bases, with 13 bases lying between them. The CDR3 has 13 amino acids. CDR3 loop: CASKKGSREKLFF. CDR3 coding DNA: TGTGCCAGCAAGAAGGGGTCGCGTGAAAAACTGTTTTTT.

CDR3 DNA sequence: TGTGCCAGCCGGCTAGCGGGGGGGCGGGAGCAGTTCTTC. It specifies CASRLAGGREQFF. This chain joins TRBV2 and TRBJ2-1; 12 bases fit TRBD2. Germline CDR1 reads SNHLY; CDR2 reads FYNNEI. The length of the CDR3 is 13 residues. Trimming at V came to 8 bases and at J to 10 bases, leaving 6 bases not matched to a gene. Together with reference TRBV2 and TRBJ2-1, the CDR3 gives the full variable domain: EPEVTQTPSHQVTQMGQEVILRCVPISNHLYFYWYRQILGQKVEFLVSFYNNEISEKSEIFDDQFSVERPDGSNFTLKIRSTKLEDSAMYFCASRLAGGREQFFGPGTRLTVL.

The V gene is TRBV29-1, the J gene TRBJ2-3, with D possibly TRBD1 on 5 matching bases. V was cut by 6 bases and J by 0 bases, with 10 bases left in between. The CDR3 consists of 13 residues. Per germline, CDR1 SQVTM and CDR2 ANQGSEA. The CDR3 is CSVSGISTDTQYF. CDR3 bases: TGCAGCGTATCAGGGATAAGCACAGATACGCAGTATTTT.

The gene calls are TRBV27 and TRBJ2-1; 8 positions match TRBD2. The CDR3 sequence is 16 residues long. The J segment lost 4 bases and the V segment lost 5 bases, leaving 10 bases of the junction unmatched. Germline V lookup: CDR1 MNHEY, CDR2 SMNVEV (reference sequence). CDR3 in DNA: TGTGCCAGCAGTCCACACGGGACTAGTTCGTACAATGAGCAGTTCTTC. This gives the protein CASSPHGTSSYNEQFF.

V usage is TRBV25-1 and J usage is TRBJ2-7, with 12 bases identical to TRBD1. The V and J ends lost 0 bases and 7 bases, in that order; junction bases with no gene match: 7. CDR3 length: 16 amino acids. Germline CDR1 is MGHDK and CDR2 is SYGVNS. This CDR3 reads CASSEYGGQGAREQYF. In DNA form, the CDR3 reads TGTGCCAGCAGTGAATATGGGGGACAGGGGGCTCGGGAGCAGTACTTC.

This chain connects TRBV18 to TRBJ1-1; D is unresolved. Germline V lookup: CDR1 KGHSH, CDR2 LQKENI. The CDR3 consists of 14 residues. V shed 2 bases and J shed 1 base, with 8 bases lying between them. The CDR3 DNA sequence: TGTGCCAGCTCACCATCCAGGTCGAACACTGAAGCTTTCTTT. This translates into CASSPSRSNTEAFF. The full variable domain, its missing parts supplied by reference TRBV18 and TRBJ1-1, is NAGVMQNPRHLVRRRGQEARLRCSPMKGHSHVYWYRQLPEEGLKFMVYLQKENIIDESGMPKERFSAEFPKEGPSILRIQQVVRGDSAAYFCASSPSRSNTEAFFGQGTRLTVV.

V and J are TRBV11-2 and TRBJ2-1, with TRBD2 identical over 14 bases. This CDR3 contains 16 residues. Germline trimming cut 5 bases from V and 8 bases from J; bases unmatched to any gene: 8. From germline, CDR1 is SGHAT and CDR2 FQNNGV. CDR3 in amino acids: CASSPLRLAGGDEQFF. The CDR3, as DNA: TGTGCCAGCAGCCCTCTCCGACTAGCGGGGGGGGATGAGCAGTTCTTC.

This chain links TRBV10-1 with TRBJ2-3, with TRBD1 as a possible D gene (5 bases). Trimming pared 3 bases from V and 0 bases from J, leaving 7 bases between. This CDR3 has 14 amino acids. Germline CDR1 reads WNHNN; CDR2 reads SYGVQD (reference sequence). CDR3 sequence (DNA): TGCGCCAGCAGTGACAGGGCTAGCACAGATACGCAGTATTTT. Encoded protein: CASSDRASTDTQYF.

In DNA form, the CDR3 reads TGCAGCGTTCTAGGACAGGGCTTCTCCTACGAGCAGTACTTC. This gives the protein CSVLGQGFSYEQYF. This rearrangement joins TRBV29-1 to TRBJ2-7; the match to TRBD1 covers 8 bases. The trim removed 5 bases at V and 0 bases at J, leaving 6 bases unmatched. This CDR3 is built from 14 residues. In germline, CDR1 is SQVTM, CDR2 ANQGSEA.

The chain recombines TRBV29-1 with TRBJ1-2; TRBD1 is a possible D gene (5 bases). Germline CDR1 is SQVTM and CDR2 is ANQGSEA. The V end was cut by 0 bases, the J end by 4 bases, with 15 bases between. CDR3 length equals 15 residues. The CDR3: CSVEEYPRVPYGYTF. CDR3 in DNA: TGCAGCGTTGAAGAGTATCCCAGGGTGCCCTATGGCTACACCTTC. Supplemented by reference TRBV29-1 and TRBJ1-2, the full variable domain reads SAVISQKPSRDICQRGTSLTIQCQVDSQVTMMFWYRQQPGQSLTLIATANQGSEATYESGFVIDKFPISRPNLTFSTLTVSNMSPEDSSIYLCSVEEYPRVPYGYTFGSGTRLTVV.

J is TRBJ2-7 and V is TRBV7-9; no reliable D call. CDR1 and CDR2 (germline): SEHNR, FQNEAQ (reference sequence). Trimming took 1 base from V and 2 from J, leaving 6 bases between them. CDR3 length: 13 residues. CDR3 protein: CASSLGGPYEQYF. CDR3 sequence (DNA): TGTGCCAGCAGCTTAGGAGGCCCCTACGAGCAGTACTTC.

The chain combines TRBV2 with TRBJ1-2, with D hard to call. Per the germline V gene, CDR1 is SNHLY and CDR2 is FYNNEI. V lost 4 bases, J lost 6 bases, and 18 bases lay in between. The CDR3 has 15 amino acids. CDR3 sequence reads: CASSARDLGLDGYTF. CDR3 sequence (DNA): TGTGCCAGCAGTGCGAGGGATTTGGGTTTGGATGGCTACACCTTC.

This clone came up once. J is TRBJ1-6 and V is TRBV9, with D maybe TRBD1 (6 bases). CDR1 SGDLS and CDR2 YYNGEE come from the germline V gene. The CDR3 runs to 14 residues. V lost 2 bases to trimming and J lost 7 bases, with 10 bases between them. For the CDR3, the DNA is TGTGCCAGCAGCGTCGGACAGCAAAATTCACCCCTCCACTTT. This encodes CASSVGQQNSPLHF.

The chain joins TRBV6-1 to TRBJ1-4, with 9 bases lining up with TRBD1. The trim removed 6 bases at V and 6 bases at J, leaving 8 bases unmatched. Germline V gene sequence: CDR1 MNHNS, CDR2 SASEGT. The CDR3 length is 15 residues. CDR3 in amino acids: CASRKPGQGHEKLFF. As DNA, the CDR3 is TGTGCCAGCAGGAAGCCGGGACAGGGACATGAAAAACTGTTTTTT.

This chain joins TRBV10-2 and TRBJ2-1; TRBD1 agrees at 7 bases. Losses at the gene ends were 2 bases for V and 3 bases for J; bases not matched to a gene: 7. CDR1 is WSHSY, CDR2 SAAADI, per germline. The CDR3 is 16 residues long. The CDR3 here is CASSEARTGFYNEQFF. DNA of the CDR3: TGCGCCAGCAGTGAGGCACGGACAGGATTCTACAATGAGCAGTTCTTC.

V usage is TRBV9 and J usage is TRBJ2-3; 7 bases are a match to TRBD1. This CDR3 is 16 amino acids long. Trimming took 2 bases from V and 3 from J; bases not matched to a gene: 9. Germline assignment: CDR1 SGDLS and CDR2 YYNGEE. This CDR3 reads CASSVVEGALTDTQYF. DNA for the CDR3: TGTGCCAGCAGCGTCGTTGAGGGGGCGCTGACAGATACGCAGTATTTT.

This clone was counted a few times. The chain combines TRBV6-6 with TRBJ1-2, with 9 bases lining up with TRBD1. Germline V gene data show CDR1 as MNHNY and CDR2 as SVGAGI (reference sequence). This CDR3 is built from 16 residues. Germline trimming cut 7 bases from V and 1 base from J; bases unmatched to any gene: 10. In nucleotides, the CDR3 is TGTGCCAGCACCAGACAACAGGGGGCGCATAACTATGGCTACACCTTC. Translated: CASTRQQGAHNYGYTF.

The chain uses TRBV6-6 and TRBJ2-1; TRBD2 is a possible D gene (7 bases). V dropped 2 bases and J dropped 15 bases, with 17 bases sitting between them. Germline assignment: CDR1 MNHNY and CDR2 SVGAGI (reference sequence). The CDR3 loop spans 13 amino acids. In DNA form, the CDR3 reads TGTGCCAGCAGTTACGCCGGGGGGCCCCTCGGGTTCTTC. This encodes CASSYAGGPLGFF.

V usage is TRBV7-6 and J usage is TRBJ2-1, with D possibly matching TRBD1 (6 bases). The CDR3 sequence is 14 residues long. CDR1 is SGHVS, CDR2 FNYEAQ, per germline. V shed 8 bases and J shed 5 bases, with 16 bases lying between them. The CDR3 sequence: CASGLQWGHNEQFF. CDR3 bases: TGTGCCAGCGGCCTCCAATGGGGGCACAATGAGCAGTTCTTC.